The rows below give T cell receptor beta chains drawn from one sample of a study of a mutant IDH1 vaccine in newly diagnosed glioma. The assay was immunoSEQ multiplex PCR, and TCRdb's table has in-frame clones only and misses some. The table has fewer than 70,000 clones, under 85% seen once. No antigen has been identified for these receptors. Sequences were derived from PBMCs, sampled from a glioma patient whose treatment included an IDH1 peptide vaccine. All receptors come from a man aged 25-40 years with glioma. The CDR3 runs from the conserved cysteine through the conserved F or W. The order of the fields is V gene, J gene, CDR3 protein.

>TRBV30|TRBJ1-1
CAWSVVGPAAFF
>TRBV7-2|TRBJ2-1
CASSPGTAVNEQFF
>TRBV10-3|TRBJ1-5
CAISDTAGRDQPQHF
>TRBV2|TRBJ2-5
CASRRDLTVETQYF
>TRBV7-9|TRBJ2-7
CASSLRQGFAYEQYF
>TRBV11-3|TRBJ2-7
CASSLGSSGSYEQYF
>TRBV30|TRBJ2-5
CAWSPHTAGSETQYF
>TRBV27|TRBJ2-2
CASSRTENTGELFF
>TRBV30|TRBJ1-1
CAWSGAFEAFF
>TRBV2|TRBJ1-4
CASSEAPRSEKLFF
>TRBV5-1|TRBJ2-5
CASSFRQGGVTQYF
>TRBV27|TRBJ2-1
CASMSRLRNNEQFF
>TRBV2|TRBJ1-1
CASRGETFNTEAFF
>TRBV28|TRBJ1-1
CASSFVGGDTEAFF
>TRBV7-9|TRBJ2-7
CASSLRQGPYEQYF
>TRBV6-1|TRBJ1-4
CASSPGRSNEKLFF
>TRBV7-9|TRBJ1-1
CASSLPYQWAFF
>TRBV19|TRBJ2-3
CASSVSLPGSTDTQYF
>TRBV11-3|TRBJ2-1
CASSSPTTSGRSSYNEQFF
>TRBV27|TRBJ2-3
CASSKPNTDTQYF
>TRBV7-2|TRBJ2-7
CASSFVRTYEQYF
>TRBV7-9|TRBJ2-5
CASTLVTEQETQYF